These T cell receptor beta chains were read from a single sample in a study of shared clonotypes between healthy human individuals. Using immunoSEQ multiplex PCR, the repertoire was profiled, and TCRdb retains in-frame clones only, with some absent. The sample consists of 2 million to 3 million clones, 93% of them appearing once. The specimen sequenced was naive CD4+ T cells from PBMCs. The receptors here all came from a man aged 18 to 29 in good health. Some clones in this sample may be carry-over from other donors' samples. Each CDR3 is given with its conserved first and last residue. The order of the fields is J gene, clone size, V gene, D gene, CDR3 DNA, CDR3 protein. A D gene is named only where the DNA matches it firmly. Some rows mark clone size as missing; the rest say once, few, many or name a class of expanded clone.

TRBJ2-7,NA,TRBV1,NA,TGCACCCAAGGGGGTCAGGGCACCTACGAGCAGTACTTC,CTQGGQGTYEQYF
TRBJ1-1,NA,TRBV7-3,NA,TGTGCCAGCAGCTTAAGGGGGTCCCCTGAGGGAGCTTTCTTT,CASSLRGSPEGAFF
TRBJ2-7,NA,TRBV5-1,NA,TGCGCCAGCAGCGTGACTGGTAGCAGCTACGAGCAGTACTTC,CASSVTGSSYEQYF
TRBJ2-7,NA,TRBV21-1,NA,TGTGCCAGCAGCAAAACACCGGGGGGGACAGGGAGGTTGGATCCCCAGTACTTC,CASSKTPGGTGRLDPQYF
TRBJ1-2,NA,TRBV27,NA,TGTGCCAGCAGGATCGCGGGGGGGACTGGCTACACCTTC,CASRIAGGTGYTF
TRBJ1-1,NA,TRBV5-1,NA,TGCGCCAGCAGCTCCGGGTCCTTGGGAGCTTTCTTT,CASSSGSLGAFF
TRBJ1-1,NA,TRBV28,NA,TGTGCCAGCACGACAGTGAACACTGAAGCTTTCTTT,CASTTVNTEAFF
TRBJ1-2,NA,TRBV9,NA,TGTGCCAGCAGCGACAGAACCTATGGCTACACCTTC,CASSDRTYGYTF
TRBJ2-7,once,TRBV5-1,NA,TGCGCCAGCAGCTTGGTCCCGAGTTTGGGGTACGAGCAGTACTTC,CASSLVPSLGYEQYF
TRBJ1-6,NA,TRBV5-4,NA,TGTGCCAGCAGCTTGGACTCACACTCTCCCCTCCACTTT,CASSLDSHSPLHF
TRBJ2-4,NA,TRBV25-1,TRBD1,TGTGCCAGCAGTGCGGCCCCGGGACAGAGCAAAAACATTCAGTACTTC,CASSAAPGQSKNIQYF
TRBJ2-7,NA,TRBV28,TRBD2,TGTGCCAGCGAGACTAGCGGGAGTACCTACGAGCAGTACTTC,CASETSGSTYEQYF
TRBJ1-4,few,TRBV10-1,NA,TGCGCCAGCAGTGAGGAGGGTGCAACTAATGAAAAACTGTTTTTT,CASSEEGATNEKLFF
TRBJ2-5,NA,TRBV2,NA,TGTGCCAGCAGGAACAGGGCGCGTCAAGAGACCCAGTACTTC,CASRNRARQETQYF
TRBJ2-3,NA,TRBV28,TRBD1,TGTGCCAGCAGTTCTAGGGGGCCGGGCACAGATACGCAGTATTTT,CASSSRGPGTDTQYF
TRBJ2-7,once,TRBV7-2,TRBD1,TGTGCCAGCAGCCTGCTCGGGACAGGGATCGACGAGCAGTACTTC,CASSLLGTGIDEQYF
TRBJ1-3,NA,TRBV7-2,TRBD1,TGTGCCAGCAGCTTAGCAGCAAGGGACAGGGGCCTTTCTTTT,CASSLAARDRGLSF
TRBJ1-2,NA,TRBV7-9,NA,TGTGCCAGCAGTTCCCACATCTCAGGGGTTCCCCCTTACTTC,CASSSHISGVPPYF
TRBJ1-1,few,TRBV9,NA,TGTGCCAGCAGCGTATCTGGGGTTGAAGCTTTCTTT,CASSVSGVEAFF
TRBJ1-4,NA,TRBV19,NA,TGTGCCAGTAGTATAAGGGCCGATAATGAAAAACTGTTTTTT,CASSIRADNEKLFF
TRBJ2-1,NA,TRBV15,NA,TGTGCCACCAGCAGAGATCCCCAGGGCGAGCAGTTCTTC,CATSRDPQGEQFF
TRBJ1-1,NA,TRBV18,NA,TGTGCCAGCTCACCAAGGATCGGGGCGGTTGGGGTAATGAACACTGAAGCTTTCTTT,CASSPRIGAVGVMNTEAFF
TRBJ1-1,NA,TRBV18,NA,TGTGCCAGCTTGGACGGAAACACTGAAGCCTTCTTT,CASLDGNTEAFF
TRBJ2-3,once,TRBV7-9,NA,TGTGCCAGCAGCTTACGGGGTGGGACTAGCACAGATACGCAGTATTTT,CASSLRGGTSTDTQYF
TRBJ2-7,NA,TRBV4-2,TRBD1,TGTGCCAGCAGCCGACGGGACAGGTCATACGAGCAGTACTTC,CASSRRDRSYEQYF
TRBJ2-3,NA,TRBV25-1,TRBD2,TGTGCCAGCAGTGTGGGCGGGGGGGCAAAGTCGACAGATACGCAGTATTTT,CASSVGGGAKSTDTQYF
TRBJ1-4,NA,TRBV6-4,NA,TGTGCCAGCAGTGACACAGGATCCCCTAATGAAAAACTGTTTTTT,CASSDTGSPNEKLFF
TRBJ2-1,NA,TRBV5-8,NA,TGTGCCAGCAGCTTGGGGGTGGGGCTAAGCGACAATGAGCAGTTCTTC,CASSLGVGLSDNEQFF
TRBJ1-2,NA,TRBV7-9,NA,TGTGCCAGCAGCCCACGGAAGGACACGAGCTATGGCTACACCTTC,CASSPRKDTSYGYTF
TRBJ2-7,NA,TRBV29-1,NA,TGCAGCGTTGTTGGGCGGGGTACCTACGAGCAGTACTTC,CSVVGRGTYEQYF
TRBJ2-7,NA,TRBV7-3,TRBD1,TGTGCCAGCAGCTTATCTAGGGACAGGGGTCCCCACGAGCAGTACTTC,CASSLSRDRGPHEQYF
TRBJ2-7,NA,TRBV4-1,TRBD2,TGCGCCAGCAGCCGTACTAGCGGGAGCGACGAGCAGTACTTC,CASSRTSGSDEQYF
TRBJ1-2,NA,TRBV7-9,NA,TGTGCCAGCAGCTTAACAGGACCCATTCTCTATGGCTACACCTTC,CASSLTGPILYGYTF
TRBJ2-1,once,TRBV18,TRBD2,TGTGCCAGCTCGCCACTAGCGGGGCCAATGGATGAGCAGTTCTTC,CASSPLAGPMDEQFF
TRBJ1-3,NA,TRBV9,NA,TGTGCCAGCAGCGTAGACGGCAGGGTATCGACCTACTCTGGAAACACCATATATTTT,CASSVDGRVSTYSGNTIYF
TRBJ1-5,NA,TRBV19,TRBD1,TGTGCCAGTATGGGACAGGCTGGGGGTAGCAATCAGCCCCAGCATTTT,CASMGQAGGSNQPQHF
TRBJ2-7,NA,TRBV6-5,NA,TGTGCCAGCAGGCCGCCGGTGCAGTACTTC,CASRPPVQYF
TRBJ2-5,NA,TRBV7-9,NA,TGTGCCAGCAGCCAGTACCAAGAGACCCAGTACTTC,CASSQYQETQYF
TRBJ2-7,NA,TRBV27,TRBD2,TGTGCCAGCAGTAGAGGTTCCAGTAGCGGGGGGCCTTACGAGCAGTACTTC,CASSRGSSSGGPYEQYF
TRBJ1-1,NA,TRBV29-1,NA,TGCAGCGGGTCTCGACAGAACACTGAAGCTTTCTTT,CSGSRQNTEAFF
TRBJ2-2,NA,TRBV7-9,NA,TGTGCCCCTTCTGGCCGGGAGCTGTTTTTT,CAPSGRELFF
TRBJ2-1,NA,TRBV2,TRBD2,TGTGCCAGCCAAGAACTGGGACTAGCGGGGGAGTACAATGAGCAGTTCTTC,CASQELGLAGEYNEQFF
TRBJ2-7,NA,TRBV5-1,NA,TGCGCCAGCACTCCTCGGAGCTCCTACGAGCAGTACTTC,CASTPRSSYEQYF
TRBJ1-2,NA,TRBV4-3,NA,TGCGCCAGCAGCCAAGAACGGGGCCTGAGGTACTATGGCTACACCTTC,CASSQERGLRYYGYTF
TRBJ2-2,once,TRBV5-1,TRBD2,TGCGCCAGCAGTTTCGGCGCGGGACTAGCGGCCACCGGGGAGCTGTTTTTT,CASSFGAGLAATGELFF